What follows are 26 T cell receptor beta chains derived from one specimen sequenced in a study of a mutant IDH1 vaccine in newly diagnosed glioma. Time point of the sample: week 5, during vaccination. Vaccination comprised doses that each held 300 ug of mutant IDH1 20-mer peptide, plus topical imiquimod. These receptors are not linked to any known antigen. This table comes from immunoSEQ multiplex PCR, and its TCRdb copy is limited to in-frame clones, with some not included. The sample carries roughly 72,000 clones, more than 85% recorded once. Material: PBMCs, obtained from a glioma patient whose treatment included an IDH1 peptide vaccine. The receptors originated from a woman in her 50s with glioma.

This chain uses TRBV2 with TRBJ2-7, with 9 positions matching TRBD1. The V segment lost 5 bases and the J segment 3 bases; nucleotides outside the gene matches: 11. CDR1 is SNHLY and CDR2 is FYNNEI in the germline V gene. The CDR3 spans 16 residues. The CDR3 reads CASSPTGGAFFYEQYF. In DNA form, the CDR3 reads TGTGCCAGCAGTCCCACAGGGGGCGCTTTTTTCTACGAGCAGTACTTC. Drawing the rest from reference TRBV2 and TRBJ2-7, the complete variable domain is EPEVTQTPSHQVTQMGQEVILRCVPISNHLYFYWYRQILGQKVEFLVSFYNNEISEKSEIFDDQFSVERPDGSNFTLKIRSTKLEDSAMYFCASSPTGGAFFYEQYFGPGTRLTVT.

The J gene is TRBJ2-1, the V gene TRBV10-2, with D uncertain. The CDR3 loop spans 16 amino acids. Trimming took 7 bases from V and 0 from J, leaving 16 bases between them. Per germline, CDR1 WSHSY and CDR2 SAAADI. In DNA, the CDR3 is TGCGCCAGCATCCCCTCATTGGGAAGCTCCTACAATGAGCAGTTCTTC. It is translated as CASIPSLGSSYNEQFF.

J is TRBJ2-2 and V is TRBV28; TRBD1 agrees at 11 bases. Germline-derived CDR1 and CDR2 are MDHEN and SYDVKM. This CDR3 has 19 residues. V gave up 6 bases and J gave up 0 bases; unmatched junction bases: 12. In DNA form, the CDR3 reads TGTGCCAGCAGAACCGGGACAGGGGGAAATTGGGCGAACACCGGGGAGCTGTTTTTT. This translates into CASRTGTGGNWANTGELFF.

The rearrangement links TRBV27 to TRBJ2-3; D ambiguous. V was clipped by 8 bases and J by 6 bases, with 9 bases between them. The CDR3 contains 11 residues. Germline values: CDR1 MNHEY, CDR2 SMNVEV (reference sequence). This CDR3 reads CASGVMDTQYF. The CDR3 DNA reads TGTGCCAGCGGGGTGATGGATACGCAGTATTTT.

V is TRBV6-5 and J is TRBJ1-1; D is perhaps TRBD1 (5 bases). Germline values: CDR1 MNHEY, CDR2 SVGAGI. V lost 4 bases and J 0 bases, leaving 12 bases between the germline ends. The CDR3 runs to 15 residues. In DNA form, the CDR3 reads TGTGCCAGCAGTTTCACAGGACGTATGAACACTGAAGCTTTCTTT. Translated, it gives CASSFTGRMNTEAFF.

V usage is TRBV7-3 and J usage is TRBJ2-1; a weak D match, TRBD1 (5 bases). The CDR3 is made up of 14 amino acids. V lost 3 bases, J lost 8 bases, and 14 bases lay in between. The V gene's germline CDR1 is SGHTA and CDR2 FQGTGA. For the CDR3, the DNA is TGTGCCAGCAGCTTCGGCAGGGTGGTTGATGAGCAGTTCTTC. Translating gives CASSFGRVVDEQFF.

The V gene is TRBV28, the J gene TRBJ2-7; 8 nucleotides line up with TRBD2. Germline values: CDR1 MDHEN, CDR2 SYDVKM. Trimming removed 6 bases from V and 0 bases from J; junction bases left unmatched: 13. The CDR3 has 17 amino acids. CDR3 bases: TGTGCCAGCAGCCCCCCCTCCGGGAGGGCGAGCTCCTACGAGCAGTACTTC. Translated: CASSPPSGRASSYEQYF.

The chain carries TRBV13 and TRBJ2-7; 8 nucleotides match TRBD1. V was clipped by 2 bases and J by 2 bases; unmatched bases: 2. CDR1 is PRHDT and CDR2 is FYEKMQ in the germline V gene (reference sequence). The CDR3 contains 14 residues. The CDR3 loop reads CASSLQGAAYEQYF. CDR3 sequence (DNA): TGTGCCAGCAGCTTACAGGGGGCAGCCTACGAGCAGTACTTC. The full variable domain, with the rest looked up from reference TRBV13 and TRBJ2-7, is AAGVIQSPRHLIKEKRETATLKCYPIPRHDTVYWYQQGPGQDPQFLISFYEKMQSDKGSIPDRFSAQQFSDYHSELNMSSLELGDSALYFCASSLQGAAYEQYFGPGTRLTVT.

V usage is TRBV30 and J usage is TRBJ2-2; D not certain. Germline V CDR1 and CDR2: GTSNPN, SVGIG (reference sequence). V lost 0 bases, J lost 2 bases, and 4 bases lay in between. There are 13 residues in the CDR3. CDR3: CAWSVGNTGELFF. The DNA of the CDR3 is TGTGCCTGGAGTGTAGGTAACACCGGGGAGCTGTTTTTT.

The chain couples TRBV9 to TRBJ2-2; D is possibly TRBD1 (5 bases). V was cut by 1 base and J by 6 bases, with 10 bases left in between. The CDR3 totals 14 residues. Per germline, CDR1 SGDLS and CDR2 YYNGEE. The CDR3 protein is CASSVRRVSGELFF. CDR3 coding DNA: TGTGCCAGCAGCGTACGCAGGGTATCCGGGGAGCTGTTTTTT.

This sequence joins TRBV5-8 and TRBJ2-1, with D unclear. Germline values: CDR1 SGHTS, CDR2 YDEGEE. The CDR3 sequence is 14 residues long. Trimming left V 3 bases short and J 9 bases short, with 16 bases between. The CDR3 nucleotides read TGTGCCAGCAGCTGGCGGAGCAGAGGTGGTGAGCAGTTCTTC. Its protein product is CASSWRSRGGEQFF.

This clone has just one count. The chain couples TRBV7-3 to TRBJ2-2; a possible D gene is TRBD1 (5 bases). CDR1 SGHTA and CDR2 FQGTGA come from the germline V gene. The CDR3 length is 16 residues. The V end lost 2 bases, the J end lost 2 bases, and 12 bases lay between the germline ends. This chain's CDR3 is CASSLGAGINTGELFF. The CDR3 nucleotides read TGTGCCAGCAGCTTAGGGGCAGGGATAAACACCGGGGAGCTGTTTTTT.

The chain is built from TRBV5-6 and TRBJ2-7; 8 bases are a match to TRBD1. After removal of 4 bases from V and 2 bases from J, the junction contained 8 bases not matched to a gene. Per the germline V gene, CDR1 is SGHDT and CDR2 is YYEEEE. The CDR3 is 15 amino acids. The CDR3 loop is CASSPDRGTTYEQYF. CDR3 nucleotides: TGTGCCAGCAGCCCTGACAGGGGAACGACCTACGAGCAGTACTTC.

The chain uses TRBV5-1 and TRBJ2-5, with 9 bases that match TRBD2. Trimming cost V 3 bases and J 1 base; bases outside gene matches: 16. CDR1 and CDR2 (germline): SGHRS, YFSETQ. CDR3 length equals 19 residues. CDR3 nucleotide sequence: TGCGCCAGCAGCTACAACCGGCGCTCCTCGGGACTAGCCCAAGAGACCCAGTACTTC. Encoded protein: CASSYNRRSSGLAQETQYF.

The chain is built from TRBV9 and TRBJ2-2; TRBD2 is a possible D gene (7 bases). Germline CDR1 and CDR2: SGDLS and YYNGEE. The CDR3 consists of 16 residues. V was trimmed by 3 bases and J by 7 bases, leaving 19 bases between them. The DNA for the CDR3 is TGTGCCAGCAGCGCAGTGGGGGCGGGAGTACACGGGGAGCTGTTTTTT. Its protein is CASSAVGAGVHGELFF.

The genes are TRBV5-4 and TRBJ2-1; a weak D match, TRBD2 (6 bases). The CDR3 has 15 amino acids. Germline V lookup: CDR1 SGHNT, CDR2 YYREEE (reference sequence). V lost 0 bases and J lost 4, with 11 bases in between. CDR3 coding DNA: TGTGCCAGCAGCTTGGGGCTAGCGAATTACAATGAGCAGTTCTTC. Translated, it gives CASSLGLANYNEQFF.

This clone has a single count. The chain links TRBV7-2 to TRBJ2-2; D might be TRBD2 (6 bases). V shed 3 bases and J shed 5 bases, with 10 bases lying between them. The CDR3 sequence is 14 residues long. Germline V gene lookup returns CDR1 SGHTA and CDR2 FQGNSA. The CDR3 bases are TGTGCCAGCAGCTTCCCCCGGGGGACCGGGGAGCTGTTTTTT. The encoded protein is CASSFPRGTGELFF.

The chain has TRBV10-3 and TRBJ1-2, with 8 bases that match TRBD1. The CDR3 is 13 amino acids. CDR1 and CDR2 from the germline V gene are ENHRY and SYGVKD. The trim removed 4 bases at V and 8 bases at J, leaving 6 bases unmatched. Here the CDR3 reads CAISGDRGNGYTF. The CDR3 DNA sequence: TGTGCCATCAGTGGCGACAGGGGTAACGGCTACACCTTC.

V gene TRBV2 combines with J gene TRBJ2-5; 9 nucleotides line up with TRBD2. Per the germline V gene, CDR1 is SNHLY and CDR2 is FYNNEI. V trimming: 3 bases; J trimming: 1 base; junction bases outside the gene matches: 6. CDR3 length: 16 residues. The CDR3 is CASSEFRLAVQETQYF. The CDR3 DNA follows: TGTGCCAGCAGTGAGTTTCGACTAGCGGTCCAAGAGACCCAGTACTTC.

The genes are TRBV29-1 and TRBJ2-2; 8 bases agree with TRBD1. The CDR3 extends over 15 amino acids. Losses at the gene ends were 1 base for V and 4 bases for J; bases not matched to a gene: 5. Per germline, CDR1 SQVTM and CDR2 ANQGSEA. CDR3 nucleotides: TGCAGCGTTGAAGTACCCAGGGGGCGCACCGGGGAGCTGTTTTTT. Its translation is CSVEVPRGRTGELFF.

V usage is TRBV11-2 and J usage is TRBJ1-1; a weak D match, TRBD1 (5 bases). V shed 5 bases and J shed 1 base, with 8 bases lying between them. From germline, CDR1 is SGHAT and CDR2 FQNNGV. The CDR3 length is 13 residues. The CDR3 loop reads CASSADRNTEAFF. CDR3 DNA: TGTGCCAGCAGCGCCGACAGGAACACTGAAGCTTTCTTT.

The chain couples TRBV5-6 to TRBJ2-3; TRBD2 matches 7 bases. Germline V lookup: CDR1 SGHDT, CDR2 YYEEEE. V shed 4 bases and J 5 bases; nucleotides not matched to a gene: 7. CDR3 length: 14 amino acids. The CDR3 protein is CASSLGLDVDTQYF. DNA for the CDR3: TGTGCCAGCAGCCTTGGACTAGATGTAGATACGCAGTATTTT.

The J gene is TRBJ2-1, the V gene TRBV7-6; D tentatively reads TRBD1 or TRBD2 (5 bases each). The CDR3 has 16 residues. V gave up 4 bases and J gave up 2 bases, with 15 bases separating them. CDR1 is SGHVS, CDR2 FNYEAQ, per germline. The CDR3 loop is CASSSPARDPYNEQFF. DNA of the CDR3: TGTGCCAGCAGCTCACCCGCCAGGGACCCCTACAATGAGCAGTTCTTC.

The V gene is TRBV7-9, the J gene TRBJ1-1; D gene unclear. The CDR3 has 13 amino acids. Germline V gene lookup returns CDR1 SEHNR and CDR2 FQNEAQ (reference sequence). The V and J ends lost 6 bases and 2 bases respectively, with 10 bases between them. CDR3 in amino acids: CASRDRSNTEAFF. The CDR3 DNA reads as TGTGCCAGCAGGGACCGAAGCAACACTGAAGCTTTCTTT.

This rearrangement joins TRBV30 to TRBJ1-5; D not resolved. The CDR3 consists of 14 residues. Trimming cost V 0 bases and J 1 base, with 7 bases left between them. Germline CDR1 GTSNPN, CDR2 SVGIG (reference sequence). Written as DNA, the CDR3 is TGTGCCTGGAGTGTTACGGGGAGCAATCAGCCCCAGCATTTT. Protein product: CAWSVTGSNQPQHF.

V is TRBV10-3 and J is TRBJ2-7; either TRBD1 or TRBD2 may fit D (5 bases each). V was shortened by 2 bases and J by 6 bases, with 17 bases between the two germline ends. This CDR3 is 15 amino acids long. Germline CDR1 is ENHRY and CDR2 is SYGVKD. This CDR3 is CAISEPWGHGGEQYF. Written as DNA, the CDR3 is TGTGCCATCAGTGAGCCGTGGGGCCATGGGGGCGAGCAGTACTTC.